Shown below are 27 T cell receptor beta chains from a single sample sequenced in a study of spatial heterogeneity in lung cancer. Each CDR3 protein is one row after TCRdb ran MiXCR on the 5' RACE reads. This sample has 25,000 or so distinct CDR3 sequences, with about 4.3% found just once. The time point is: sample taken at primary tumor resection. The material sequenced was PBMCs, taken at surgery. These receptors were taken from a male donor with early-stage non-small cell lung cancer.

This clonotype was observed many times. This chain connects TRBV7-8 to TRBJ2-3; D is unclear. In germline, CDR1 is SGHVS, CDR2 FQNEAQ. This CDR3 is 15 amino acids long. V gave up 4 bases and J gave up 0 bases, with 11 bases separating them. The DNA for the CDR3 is TGTGCCAGCAGCTCCCGGACGAGGAGCACAGATACGCAGTATTTT. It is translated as CASSSRTRSTDTQYF.

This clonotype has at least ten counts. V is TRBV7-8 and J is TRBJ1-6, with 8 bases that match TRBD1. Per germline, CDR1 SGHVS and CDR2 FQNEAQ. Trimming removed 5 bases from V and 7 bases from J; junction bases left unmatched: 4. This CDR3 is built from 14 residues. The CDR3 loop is CASSPRQGNSPLHF. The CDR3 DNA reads TGTGCCAGCAGCCCTCGACAGGGGAATTCACCCCTCCACTTT.

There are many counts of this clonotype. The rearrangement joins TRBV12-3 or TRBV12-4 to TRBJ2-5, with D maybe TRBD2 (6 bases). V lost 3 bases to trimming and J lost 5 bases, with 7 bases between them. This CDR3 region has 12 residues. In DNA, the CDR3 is TGTGCCAGCAGTTTCCGGGGGGAGACCCAGTACTTC. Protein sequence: CASSFRGETQYF.

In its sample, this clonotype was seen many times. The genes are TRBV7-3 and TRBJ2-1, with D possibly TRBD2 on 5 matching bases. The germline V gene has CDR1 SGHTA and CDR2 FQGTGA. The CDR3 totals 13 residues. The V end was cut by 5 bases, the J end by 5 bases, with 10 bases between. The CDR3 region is CASSLGSNNEQFF. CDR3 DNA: TGTGCCAGCAGCCTAGGGAGTAACAATGAGCAGTTCTTC.

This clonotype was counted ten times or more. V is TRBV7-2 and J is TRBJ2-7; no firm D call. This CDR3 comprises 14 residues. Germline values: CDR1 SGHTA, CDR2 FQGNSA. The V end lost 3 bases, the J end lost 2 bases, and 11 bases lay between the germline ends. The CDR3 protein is CASSFGVTAYEQYF. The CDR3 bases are TGTGCCAGCAGCTTTGGAGTCACAGCCTACGAGCAGTACTTC.

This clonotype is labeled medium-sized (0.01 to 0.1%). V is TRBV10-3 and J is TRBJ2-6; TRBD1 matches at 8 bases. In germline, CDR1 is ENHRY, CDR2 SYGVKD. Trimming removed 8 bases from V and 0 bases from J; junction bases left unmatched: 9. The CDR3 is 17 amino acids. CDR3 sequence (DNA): TGTGCCATCGGTTCCGGGACAGGCCTCTCTGGGGCCAACGTCCTGACTTTC. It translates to CAIGSGTGLSGANVLTF.

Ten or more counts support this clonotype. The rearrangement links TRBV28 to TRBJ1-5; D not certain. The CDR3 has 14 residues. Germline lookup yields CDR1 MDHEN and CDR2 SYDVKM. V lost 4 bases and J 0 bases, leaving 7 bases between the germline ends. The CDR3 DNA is TGTGCCAGCAGTTGGGCCGCTAGCAATCAGCCCCAGCATTTT. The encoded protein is CASSWAASNQPQHF.

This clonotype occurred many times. CDR3 loop: CASSPLAGEGNEQFF. For the CDR3, the DNA is TGTGCCAGCAGCCCGCTAGCGGGAGAGGGAAATGAGCAGTTCTTC. This sequence joins TRBV3-1 and TRBJ2-1, with TRBD2 identical over 10 bases. Germline assignment: CDR1 LGHDT and CDR2 YNNKEL (reference sequence). The CDR3 spans 15 residues. With 4 bases clipped from V and 7 bases from J, the junction kept 7 bases outside the gene matches.

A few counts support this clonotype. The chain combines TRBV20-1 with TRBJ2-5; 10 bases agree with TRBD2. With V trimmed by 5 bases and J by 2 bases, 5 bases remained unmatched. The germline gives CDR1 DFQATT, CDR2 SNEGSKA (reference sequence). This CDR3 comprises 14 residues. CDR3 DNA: TGCAGTGCTGCCCCGGGACTAGCGCAAGAGACCCAGTACTTC. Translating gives CSAAPGLAQETQYF.

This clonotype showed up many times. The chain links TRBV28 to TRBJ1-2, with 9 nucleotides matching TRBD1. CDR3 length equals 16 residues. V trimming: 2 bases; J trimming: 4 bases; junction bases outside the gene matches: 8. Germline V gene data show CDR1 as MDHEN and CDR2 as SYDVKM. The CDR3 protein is CASSLRVGQGTYGYTF. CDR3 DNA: TGTGCCAGCAGTTTAAGGGTGGGACAGGGAACCTATGGCTACACCTTC.

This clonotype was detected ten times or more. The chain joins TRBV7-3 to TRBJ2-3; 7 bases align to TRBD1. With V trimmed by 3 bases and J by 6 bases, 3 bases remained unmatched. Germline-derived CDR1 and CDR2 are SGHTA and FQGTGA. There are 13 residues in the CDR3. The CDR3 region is CASSLTGMDTQYF. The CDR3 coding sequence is TGTGCCAGCAGCTTGACAGGGATGGATACGCAGTATTTT.

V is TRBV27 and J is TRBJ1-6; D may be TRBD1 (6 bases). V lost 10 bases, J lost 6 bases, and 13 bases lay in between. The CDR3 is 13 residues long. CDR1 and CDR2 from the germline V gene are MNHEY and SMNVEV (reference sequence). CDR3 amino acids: CAISDRANSPLHF. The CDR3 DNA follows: TGTGCCATCTCGGACAGAGCTAATTCACCCCTCCACTTT.

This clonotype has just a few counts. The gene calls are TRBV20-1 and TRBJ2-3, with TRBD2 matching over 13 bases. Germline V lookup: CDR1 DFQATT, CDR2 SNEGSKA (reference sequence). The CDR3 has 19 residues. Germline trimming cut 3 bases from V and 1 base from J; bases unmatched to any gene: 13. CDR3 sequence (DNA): TGCAGTGCTAGGATTTTCGGACTAGCGGGAGTAGGTGGCACAGATACGCAGTATTTT. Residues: CSARIFGLAGVGGTDTQYF.

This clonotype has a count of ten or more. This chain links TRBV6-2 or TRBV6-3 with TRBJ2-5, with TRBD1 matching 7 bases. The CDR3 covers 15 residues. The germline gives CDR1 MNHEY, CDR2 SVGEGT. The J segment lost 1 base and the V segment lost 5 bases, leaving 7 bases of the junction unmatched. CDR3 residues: CASSNRDSPQETQYF. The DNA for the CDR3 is TGTGCCAGCAGTAACCGGGACAGTCCCCAAGAGACCCAGTACTTC.

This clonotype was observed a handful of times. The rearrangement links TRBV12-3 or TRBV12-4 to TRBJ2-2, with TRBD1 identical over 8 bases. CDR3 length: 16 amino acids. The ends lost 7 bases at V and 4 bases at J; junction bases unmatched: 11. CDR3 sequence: CASKPLRDRSTGELFF. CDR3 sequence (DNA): TGTGCCAGCAAACCACTACGGGACAGGAGCACCGGGGAGCTGTTTTTT.

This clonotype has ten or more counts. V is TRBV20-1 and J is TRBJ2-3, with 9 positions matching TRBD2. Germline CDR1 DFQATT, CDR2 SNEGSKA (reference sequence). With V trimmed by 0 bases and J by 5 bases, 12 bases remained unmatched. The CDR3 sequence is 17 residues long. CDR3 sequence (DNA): TGCAGTGCTAGAGACCCCGTGGTAGCGGGAGAGGTAGATACGCAGTATTTT. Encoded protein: CSARDPVVAGEVDTQYF.

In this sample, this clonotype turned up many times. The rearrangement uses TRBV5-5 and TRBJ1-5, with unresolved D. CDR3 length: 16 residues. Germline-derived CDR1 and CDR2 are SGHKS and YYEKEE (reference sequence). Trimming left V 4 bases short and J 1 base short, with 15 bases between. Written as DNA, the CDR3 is TGTGCCAGCAGCCTTCTAAAAAGTTCCAGCAATCAGCCCCAGCATTTT. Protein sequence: CASSLLKSSSNQPQHF.

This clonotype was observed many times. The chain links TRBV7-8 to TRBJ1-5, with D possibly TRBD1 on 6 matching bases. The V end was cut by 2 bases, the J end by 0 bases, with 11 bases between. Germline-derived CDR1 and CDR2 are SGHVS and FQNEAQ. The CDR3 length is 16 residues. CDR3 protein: CASSLRTVDSNQPQHF. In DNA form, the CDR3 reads TGTGCCAGCAGCTTACGGACAGTTGATAGCAATCAGCCCCAGCATTTT.

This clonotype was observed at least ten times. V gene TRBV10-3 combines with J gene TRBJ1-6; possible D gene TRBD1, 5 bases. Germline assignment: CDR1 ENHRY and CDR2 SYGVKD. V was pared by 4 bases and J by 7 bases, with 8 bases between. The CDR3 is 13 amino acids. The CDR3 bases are TGTGCCATCAGTGGACAGACAAATTCACCCCTCCACTTT. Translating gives CAISGQTNSPLHF.

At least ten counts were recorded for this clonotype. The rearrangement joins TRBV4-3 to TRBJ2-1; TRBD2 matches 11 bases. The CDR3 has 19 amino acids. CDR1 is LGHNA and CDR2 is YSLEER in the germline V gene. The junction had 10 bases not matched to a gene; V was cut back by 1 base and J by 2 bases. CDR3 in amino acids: CASSQGPSGGTQAYNEQFF. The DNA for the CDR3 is TGCGCCAGCAGCCAAGGCCCTAGCGGGGGGACCCAAGCCTACAATGAGCAGTTCTTC.

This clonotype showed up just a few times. CDR3 amino acids: CSAPKTSGLLDTQYF. The CDR3 nucleotides are TGCAGTGCTCCAAAGACTAGCGGGCTTCTGGATACGCAGTATTTT. The chain couples TRBV20-1 to TRBJ2-3; 10 bases match TRBD2. Germline CDR1 DFQATT, CDR2 SNEGSKA (reference sequence). V lost 5 bases to trimming and J lost 6 bases; unmatched junction nucleotides: 11. CDR3 size: 15 residues.

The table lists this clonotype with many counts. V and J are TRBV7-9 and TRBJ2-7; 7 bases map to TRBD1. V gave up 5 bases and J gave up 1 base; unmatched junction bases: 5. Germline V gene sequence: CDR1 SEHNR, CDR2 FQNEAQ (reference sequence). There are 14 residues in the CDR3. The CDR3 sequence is CASSRPGQSYEQYF. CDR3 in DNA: TGTGCCAGCAGCCGACCGGGACAGTCCTACGAGCAGTACTTC. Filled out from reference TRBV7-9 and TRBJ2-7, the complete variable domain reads DTGVSQNPRHKITKRGQNVTFRCDPISEHNRLYWYRQTLGQGPEFLTYFQNEAQLEKSRLLSDRFSAERPKGSFSTLEIQRTEQGDSAMYLCASSRPGQSYEQYFGPGTRLTVT.

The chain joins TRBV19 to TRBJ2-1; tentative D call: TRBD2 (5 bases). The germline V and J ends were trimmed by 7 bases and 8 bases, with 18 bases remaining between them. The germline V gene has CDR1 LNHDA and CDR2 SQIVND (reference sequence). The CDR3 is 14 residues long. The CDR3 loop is CASTGSRTFDEQFF. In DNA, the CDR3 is TGTGCCAGTACGGGCAGCCGGACTTTCGATGAGCAGTTCTTC.

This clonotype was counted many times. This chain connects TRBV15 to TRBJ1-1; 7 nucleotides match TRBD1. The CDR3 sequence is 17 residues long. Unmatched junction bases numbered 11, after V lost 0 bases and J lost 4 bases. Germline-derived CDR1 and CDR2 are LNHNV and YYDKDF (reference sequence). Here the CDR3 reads CATSRDRGRGPFTEAFF. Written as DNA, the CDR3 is TGTGCCACCAGCAGAGACAGGGGGAGAGGCCCCTTCACTGAAGCTTTCTTT.

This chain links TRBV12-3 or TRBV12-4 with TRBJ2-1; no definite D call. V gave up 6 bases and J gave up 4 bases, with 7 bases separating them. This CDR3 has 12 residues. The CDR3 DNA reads TGTGCCAGCAGCTATCGGTACAATGAGCAGTTCTTC. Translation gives CASSYRYNEQFF.

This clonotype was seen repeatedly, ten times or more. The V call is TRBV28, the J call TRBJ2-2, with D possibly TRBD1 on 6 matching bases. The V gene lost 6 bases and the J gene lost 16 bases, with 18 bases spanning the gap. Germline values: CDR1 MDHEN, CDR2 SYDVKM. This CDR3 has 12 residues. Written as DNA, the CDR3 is TGTGCCAGCAGCCTCGGGCAGGGGAGTCAGTTTTTT. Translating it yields CASSLGQGSQFF.

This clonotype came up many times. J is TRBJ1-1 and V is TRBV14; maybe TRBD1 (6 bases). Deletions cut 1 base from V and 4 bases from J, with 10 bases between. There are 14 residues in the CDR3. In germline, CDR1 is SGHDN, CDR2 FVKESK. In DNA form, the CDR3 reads TGTGCCAGCAGCCAAGTGGGGGGCATCACTGAAGCTTTCTTT. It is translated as CASSQVGGITEAFF.